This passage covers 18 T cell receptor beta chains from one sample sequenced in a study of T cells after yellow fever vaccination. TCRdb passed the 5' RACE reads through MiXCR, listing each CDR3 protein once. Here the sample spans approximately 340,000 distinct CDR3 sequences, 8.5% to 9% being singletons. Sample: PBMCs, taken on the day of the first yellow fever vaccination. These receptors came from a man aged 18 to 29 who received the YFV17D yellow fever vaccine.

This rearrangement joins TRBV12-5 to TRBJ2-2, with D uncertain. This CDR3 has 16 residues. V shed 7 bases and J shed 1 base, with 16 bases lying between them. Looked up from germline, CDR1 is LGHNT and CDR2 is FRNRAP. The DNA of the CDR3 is TGTGCTAGTGTGTCACCCGTTAGTAGGAACACCGGGGAGCTGTTTTTT. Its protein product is CASVSPVSRNTGELFF.

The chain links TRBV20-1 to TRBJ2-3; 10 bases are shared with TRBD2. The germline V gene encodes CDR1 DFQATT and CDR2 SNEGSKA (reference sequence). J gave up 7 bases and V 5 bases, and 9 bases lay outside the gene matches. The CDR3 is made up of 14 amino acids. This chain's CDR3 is CSAYRAGGWYTQYF. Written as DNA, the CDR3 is TGCAGTGCTTATCGAGCGGGGGGGTGGTATACGCAGTATTTT.

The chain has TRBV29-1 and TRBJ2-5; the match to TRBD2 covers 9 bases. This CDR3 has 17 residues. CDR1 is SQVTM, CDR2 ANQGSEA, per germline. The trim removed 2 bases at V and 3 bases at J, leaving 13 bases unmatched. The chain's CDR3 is CSVETLAGGHFKETQYF. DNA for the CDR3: TGCAGCGTTGAAACTCTGGCGGGGGGGCATTTCAAAGAGACCCAGTACTTC.

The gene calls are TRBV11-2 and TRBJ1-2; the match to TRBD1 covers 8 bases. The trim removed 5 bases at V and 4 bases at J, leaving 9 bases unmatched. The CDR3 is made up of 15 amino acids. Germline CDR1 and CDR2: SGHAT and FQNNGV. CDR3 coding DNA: TGTGCCAGCAGCGGACAGGGATCGATTCGCTATGGCTACACCTTC. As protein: CASSGQGSIRYGYTF.

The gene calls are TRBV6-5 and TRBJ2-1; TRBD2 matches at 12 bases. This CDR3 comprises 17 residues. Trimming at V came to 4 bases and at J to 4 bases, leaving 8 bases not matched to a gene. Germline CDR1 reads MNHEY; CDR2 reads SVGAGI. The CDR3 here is CASSFVRTSGVYNEQFF. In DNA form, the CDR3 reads TGTGCCAGCAGTTTCGTACGGACTAGCGGGGTTTACAATGAGCAGTTCTTC.

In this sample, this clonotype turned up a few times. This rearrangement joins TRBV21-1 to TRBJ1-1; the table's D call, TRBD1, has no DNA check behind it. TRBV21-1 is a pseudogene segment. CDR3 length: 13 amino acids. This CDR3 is CARTQGWVTEAFF. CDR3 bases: TGTGCCAGAACGCAGGGATGGGTCACTGAAGCTTTCTTT.

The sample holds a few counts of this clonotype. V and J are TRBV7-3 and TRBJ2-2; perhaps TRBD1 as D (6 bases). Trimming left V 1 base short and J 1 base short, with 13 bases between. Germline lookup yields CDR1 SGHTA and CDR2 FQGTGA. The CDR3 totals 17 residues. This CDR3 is CASSLNGVTGNTGELFF. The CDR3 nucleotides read TGTGCCAGCAGCTTAAATGGTGTGACAGGGAACACCGGGGAGCTGTTTTTT.

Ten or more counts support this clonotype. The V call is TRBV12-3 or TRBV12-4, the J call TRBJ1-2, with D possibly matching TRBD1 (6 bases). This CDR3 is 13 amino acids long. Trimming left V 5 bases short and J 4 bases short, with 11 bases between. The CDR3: CASSPTGAYGYTF. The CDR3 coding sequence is TGTGCCAGCAGTCCGACAGGCGCCTATGGCTACACCTTC.

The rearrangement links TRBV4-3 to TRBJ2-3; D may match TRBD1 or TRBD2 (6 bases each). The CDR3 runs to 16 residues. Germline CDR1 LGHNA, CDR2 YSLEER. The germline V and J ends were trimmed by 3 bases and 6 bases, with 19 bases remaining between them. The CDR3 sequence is CASSQTGVTGRDTQYF. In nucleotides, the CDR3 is TGCGCCAGCAGCCAGACAGGAGTAACTGGGAGGGATACGCAGTATTTT.

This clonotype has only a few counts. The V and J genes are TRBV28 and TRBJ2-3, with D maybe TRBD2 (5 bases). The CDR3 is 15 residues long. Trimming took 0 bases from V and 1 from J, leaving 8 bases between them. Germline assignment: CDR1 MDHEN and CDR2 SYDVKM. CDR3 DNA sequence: TGTGCCAGCAGTTTATGGGGTAGCGGCACAGATACGCAGTATTTT. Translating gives CASSLWGSGTDTQYF.

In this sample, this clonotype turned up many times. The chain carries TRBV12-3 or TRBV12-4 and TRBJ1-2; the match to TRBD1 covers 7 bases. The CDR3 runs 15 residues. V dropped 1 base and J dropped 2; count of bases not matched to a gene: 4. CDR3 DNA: TGTGCCAGCAGTTTAGGGGGACAGCTGAACTATGGCTACACCTTC. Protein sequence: CASSLGGQLNYGYTF.

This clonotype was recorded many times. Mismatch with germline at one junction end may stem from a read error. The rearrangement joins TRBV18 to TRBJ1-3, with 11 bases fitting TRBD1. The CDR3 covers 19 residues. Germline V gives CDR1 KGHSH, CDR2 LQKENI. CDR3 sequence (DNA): TGCGCCAGCTCACCTACGCGGACAGGGGGCGCGGGCTCTGGAAACACCATATATTTT. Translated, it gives CASSPTRTGGAGSGNTIYF.

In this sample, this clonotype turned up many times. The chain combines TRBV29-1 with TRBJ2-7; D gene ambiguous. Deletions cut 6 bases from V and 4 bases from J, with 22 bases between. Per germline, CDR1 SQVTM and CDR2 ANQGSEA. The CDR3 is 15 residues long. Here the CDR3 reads CSVVSVDKVGYEQYF. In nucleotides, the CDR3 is TGCAGCGTGGTCTCGGTCGACAAAGTGGGTTACGAGCAGTACTTC.

CDR3 nucleotide sequence: TGCAGTGCTAGACAGGACTTTATGGACGCCTACGAGCAGTACTTC. It yields the protein CSARQDFMDAYEQYF. The chain couples TRBV20-1 to TRBJ2-7, with D perhaps matching TRBD2 (5 bases). The V gene lost 2 bases and the J gene lost 2 bases, with 16 bases spanning the gap. Germline loops: CDR1 DFQATT, CDR2 SNEGSKA (reference sequence). The CDR3 length is 15 residues.

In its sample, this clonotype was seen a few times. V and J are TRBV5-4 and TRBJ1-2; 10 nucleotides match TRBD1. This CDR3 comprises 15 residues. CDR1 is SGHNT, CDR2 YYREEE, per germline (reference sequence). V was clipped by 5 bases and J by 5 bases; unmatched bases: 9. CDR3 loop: CASRAGTGEEYGYTF. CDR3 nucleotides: TGTGCCAGCAGGGCCGGGACAGGGGAAGAGTATGGCTACACCTTC.

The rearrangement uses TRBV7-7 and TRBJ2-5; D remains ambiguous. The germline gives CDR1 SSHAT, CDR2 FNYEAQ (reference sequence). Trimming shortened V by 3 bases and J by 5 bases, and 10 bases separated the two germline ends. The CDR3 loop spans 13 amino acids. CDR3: CASSLTTTETQYF. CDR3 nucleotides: TGTGCCAGCAGCTTGACCACAACGGAGACCCAGTACTTC.

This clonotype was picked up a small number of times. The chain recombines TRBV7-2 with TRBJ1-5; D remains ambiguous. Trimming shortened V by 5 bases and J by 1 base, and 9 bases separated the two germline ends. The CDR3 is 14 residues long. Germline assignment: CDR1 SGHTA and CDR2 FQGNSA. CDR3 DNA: TGTGCCAGCAGCGGGCGGGTGAGCAATCAGCCCCAGCATTTT. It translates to CASSGRVSNQPQHF.

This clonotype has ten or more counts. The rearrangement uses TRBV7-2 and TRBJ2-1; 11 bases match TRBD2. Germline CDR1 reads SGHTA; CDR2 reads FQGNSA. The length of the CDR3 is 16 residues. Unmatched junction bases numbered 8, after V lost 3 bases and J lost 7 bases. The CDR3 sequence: CASSFSGGAFGNEQFF. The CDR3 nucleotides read TGTGCCAGCAGCTTTAGCGGGGGGGCCTTCGGGAATGAGCAGTTCTTC.